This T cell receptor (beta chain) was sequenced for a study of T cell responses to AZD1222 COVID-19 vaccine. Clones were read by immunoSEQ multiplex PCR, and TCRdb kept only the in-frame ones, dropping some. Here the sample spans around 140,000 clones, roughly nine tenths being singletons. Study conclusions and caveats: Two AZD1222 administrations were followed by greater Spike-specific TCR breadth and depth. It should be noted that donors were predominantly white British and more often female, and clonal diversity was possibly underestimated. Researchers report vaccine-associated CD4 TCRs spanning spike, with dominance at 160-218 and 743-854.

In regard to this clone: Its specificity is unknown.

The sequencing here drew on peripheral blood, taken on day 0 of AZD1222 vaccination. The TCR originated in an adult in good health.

Here the CDR3 reads CASSPNVKNIQYF. CDR3 coding DNA: TGTGCCAGCAGCCCCAACGTGAAAAACATTCAGTACTTC. V gene TRBV7-2 combines with J gene TRBJ2-4, with D hard to call. This CDR3 is 13 amino acids long. V was pared by 5 bases and J by 4 bases, with 9 bases between. Germline V gene lookup returns CDR1 SGHTA and CDR2 FQGNSA.